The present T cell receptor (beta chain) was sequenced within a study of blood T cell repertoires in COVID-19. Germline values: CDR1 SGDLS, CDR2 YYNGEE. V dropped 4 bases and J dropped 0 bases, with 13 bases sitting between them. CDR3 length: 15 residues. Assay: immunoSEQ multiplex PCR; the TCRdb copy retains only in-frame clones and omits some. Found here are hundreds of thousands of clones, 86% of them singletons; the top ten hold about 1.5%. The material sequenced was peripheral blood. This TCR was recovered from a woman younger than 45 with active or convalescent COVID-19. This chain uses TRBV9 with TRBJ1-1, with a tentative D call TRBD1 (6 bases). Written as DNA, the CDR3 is TGTGCCAGCAGCCCACAGGGACCGATGAACACTGAAGCTTTCTTT. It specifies CASSPQGPMNTEAFF.